This entry features one T cell receptor beta chain sequence. These data belong to a study of blood T cell repertoires in COVID-19. Whole-study context: COVID-19 samples collected from the United States, Italy and Spain covered acute and convalescent phases.

Enrolled through a virtual design, the participants were between roughly 18 and 95 years of age and came from about two dozen US areas. V lost 3 bases to trimming and J lost 1 base; unmatched junction nucleotides: 4. There are 16 residues in the CDR3. The germline CDR1 and CDR2 sequences are KGHDR and SFDVKD. In the study's own analysis: Estimation of nucleated cell counts was performed using reference gene primer amplification. TCRdb's copy holds only in-frame clones and misses some; the assay was immunoSEQ multiplex PCR. The V and J calls and the clone size are those of that table, but D and trimming were determined from the DNA. The sample lists around 200,000 clones; more than 80% were seen once.

This chain links TRBV24-1 with TRBJ2-2, with 7 bases aligning to TRBD1. The sequence was collected from a man aged 40-49 years who had recovered from COVID-19. The sample comprised PBMCs or T cells enriched from blood (not recorded which). The CDR3 nucleotides are TGTGCCACCAGTGATCAGGGGGTGGGGAACACCGGGGAGCTGTTTTTT. Translation: CATSDQGVGNTGELFF.